The entry that follows covers one T cell receptor (beta chain) sequence. This sample was included in a study of blood T cell repertoires in COVID-19. Clones were sequenced by immunoSEQ multiplex PCR, and TCRdb holds only the in-frame ones, with some missing. In the table there are some 85,000 clones, over 60% of which are singletons. The V and J ends lost 2 bases and 1 base, in that order; junction bases with no gene match: 6. The CDR3 loop spans 16 amino acids. CDR1 is MNHEY, CDR2 SVGEGT, per germline. The V gene is TRBV6-2 or TRBV6-3, the J gene TRBJ2-5; TRBD2 aligns across 8 bases. The receptor comes from a woman older than 75 with active or convalescent COVID-19. The sequenced sample consisted of peripheral blood. CDR3 protein: CASSYEAGEIQETQYF. Here the CDR3 DNA reads TGTGCCAGCAGTTACGAAGCGGGGGAAATCCAAGAGACCCAGTACTTC.